This T cell receptor beta chain comes out of a study of blood T cells in healthy people across ages. Through a sample-barcoded 5' primer and a J-beta primer mix, a second PCR was run for roughly 6 to 11 cycles. A single record per CDR3 protein comes from TCRdb applying MiXCR to the 5' RACE reads. This sample has some 930,000 distinct CDR3 sequences, with 25% to 35% found just once. CDR1 and CDR2 (germline): SGDLS, YYNGEE. Deletions cut 0 bases from V and 0 bases from J, with 14 bases between. This CDR3 is 17 amino acids long. This sample was shared with a second study, whose subject was T cells of mothers and their children. Turning to that study: Mothers yielded over 8 million CDR3 reads, children about 3 million each.

This chain links TRBV9 with TRBJ2-3; D is perhaps TRBD1 or TRBD2 (6 bases each). Sequencing was performed on blood. The TCR comes from a woman aged 40 to 50 in good health. The CDR3 is CASSVDGGLVSTDTQYF. DNA of the CDR3: TGTGCCAGCAGCGTAGATGGGGGGCTTGTAAGCACAGATACGCAGTATTTT.